The clone carrying this T cell receptor beta chain came up many times. Covering alpha and beta chains, TRAV- and TRBV-specific primers were used for the first-strand cDNA. The PCR that amplified TCRs ran for about 20 cycles, relying on a constant-region primer and a V-primer adapter. MiXCR was run by TCRdb on the reads, yielding one entry per CDR3 protein. The sample has some 60,000 distinct CDR3 sequences, 26% seen once; the top ten hold 6.6%. As for time point: before trial treatment. Donors were administered nivolumab, ipilimumab, aspirin and low-dose cyclophosphamide, together with low-dose radiotherapy. The sample comes from a study of low-dose radiotherapy and immunotherapy resistance in tumors. In the study overall: Aspirin 300 mg, taken orally and daily, was given to patients for four cycles from cycle 1 day 1.

CDR1 and CDR2 from the germline V gene are MNHNY and SVGAGI (reference sequence). CDR3 length: 14 residues. Losses at the gene ends were 6 bases for V and 0 bases for J; bases not matched to a gene: 4. The sequence derives from a male donor with rectosigmoid adenocarcinoma. This material consisted of PBMCs, taken before treatment. The V call is TRBV6-6, the J call TRBJ2-7, with 8 bases fitting TRBD1. CDR3 sequence: CASSRTGSSYEQYF. The CDR3 DNA is TGTGCCAGCAGCCGGACAGGGAGCTCCTACGAGCAGTACTTC.